This T cell receptor (beta chain) was documented in a study of identical twins. Study outcomes and limitations: For out-of-frame beta sequences, excess twin sharing was weaker. Twin pairs' shared out-of-frame alpha sequences were enriched in low generation probability. Recombination models fit unrelated individuals' TCR alpha sharing but underestimated twins'. With abundant cord blood beta clonotypes, insertions were fewer; memory repertoires showed no such pattern.

TCRdb itself ran the 5' RACE reads through MiXCR, one entry per CDR3 protein. The sample has 700,000 to 950,000 distinct CDR3 sequences, 9% to 15% seen once. This clonotype turned up a few times. Its antigen is not known. This CDR3 contains 13 residues. Trimming pared 6 bases from V and 0 bases from J, leaving 9 bases between. CDR1 DFQATT and CDR2 SNEGSKA come from the germline V gene (reference sequence). The sample also formed part of further work on yellow fever vaccine responses in identical twins.

The chain combines TRBV20-1 with TRBJ2-1; no firm D call. The sequencing input was PBMCs. This clonotype was obtained from a woman under 30 in good health. In nucleotides, the CDR3 is TGCAGTGCAAGCCCCGACTCCTACAATGAGCAGTTCTTC. Its protein is CSASPDSYNEQFF.